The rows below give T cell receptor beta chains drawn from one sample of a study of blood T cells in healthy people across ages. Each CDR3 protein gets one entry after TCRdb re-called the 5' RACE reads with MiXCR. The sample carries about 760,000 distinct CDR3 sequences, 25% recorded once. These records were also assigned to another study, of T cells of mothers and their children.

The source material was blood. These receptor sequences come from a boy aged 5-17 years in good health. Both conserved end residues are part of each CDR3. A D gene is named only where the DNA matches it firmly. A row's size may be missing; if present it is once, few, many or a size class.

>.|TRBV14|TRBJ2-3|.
TGTGCCAGCAGCCCCCGCCAGGGAACAGATACGCAGTATTTT
CASSPRQGTDTQYF
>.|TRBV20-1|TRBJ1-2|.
TGCAGTGCTACTATAGACGGGACGGCTCGCGTCTACACCTTC
CSATIDGTARVYTF
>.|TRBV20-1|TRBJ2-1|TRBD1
TGCAGTGCTACCTGGGACAGGGACAATGAGCAGTTCTTC
CSATWDRDNEQFF
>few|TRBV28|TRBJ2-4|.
TGTGCCAGCGACACTGCGGGTACCCAAAACATTCAGTACTTC
CASDTAGTQNIQYF
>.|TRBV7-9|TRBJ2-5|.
TGTGCCAGCAGCCCGCCGGGACTGATTCAAGAGACCCAGTACTTC
CASSPPGLIQETQYF
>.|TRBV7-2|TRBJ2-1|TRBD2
TGTGCCAGCAGCTTATTAGCGGGAGAGAGTAATGAGCAGTTCTTC
CASSLLAGESNEQFF
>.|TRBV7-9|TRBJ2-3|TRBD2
TGTGCCAGCAGCTTTGGACTAGCAATCGGAGATACGCAGTATTTT
CASSFGLAIGDTQYF
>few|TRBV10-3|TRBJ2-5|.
TGTGCCATCAGTGGAGGGGCGGGCGCACAAGAGACCCAGTACTTC
CAISGGAGAQETQYF
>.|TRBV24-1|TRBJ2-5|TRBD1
TGTGCCACCAGTGGCGGCCGGGACAGGGTTGAGACCCAGTACTTC
CATSGGRDRVETQYF
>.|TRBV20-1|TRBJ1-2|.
TGCAGTGCTAGAGATTCGGGGGACTTGGATGGCTACACCTTC
CSARDSGDLDGYTF
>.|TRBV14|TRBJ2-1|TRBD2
TGTGCCAGCAGCCAGCTTATTCCTAGCGGGGGCTACAATGAGCAGTTCTTC
CASSQLIPSGGYNEQFF
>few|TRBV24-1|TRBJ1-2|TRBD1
TGTGCCACCGGGGACAGGTTCTCTGGCTACACCTTC
CATGDRFSGYTF
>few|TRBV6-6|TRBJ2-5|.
TGTGCCACCACCCCGGATGCGGCCCAAGAGACCCAGTACTTC
CATTPDAAQETQYF
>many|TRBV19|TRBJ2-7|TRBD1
TGTGCCAGTAGTGTACAGGGGTCCTACGAGCAGTACTTC
CASSVQGSYEQYF
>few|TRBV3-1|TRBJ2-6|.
TGTGCCAGCAGCCCCGGGCTCTTGGGTTATACGAACGTCCTGACTTTC
CASSPGLLGYTNVLTF
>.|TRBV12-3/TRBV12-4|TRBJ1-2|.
TGTGCCAGCAGTTTATCCGGGGCGAGTCCGGATCGGTCTTATGGCTACACCTTC
CASSLSGASPDRSYGYTF
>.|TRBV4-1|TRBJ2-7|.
TGCGCCAGCAGCCACACGTGGGGGCGGAGCTCCTACGAGCAGTACTTC
CASSHTWGRSSYEQYF
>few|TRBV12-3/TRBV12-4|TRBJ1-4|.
TGTGCCAGCAGTCAGACAGGAACGACTAATGAAAAGCTGTTTTTT
CASSQTGTTNEKLFF